This T cell receptor (beta chain) was identified in a study of T cell repertoires in cytomegalovirus infection. Study overall: Alongside well-studied HLA-B-restricted CMV epitopes, recently identified HLA-C-restricted CMV epitopes were also used. Public TCR beta signatures indicated both CMV infection and matching HLA type. Study-wide results and limits: The ex vivo response was dominated by HLA-C-restricted CMV-specific TCR beta clonotypes. Identification of carriers of CMV plus the relevant HLA was achieved through cumulative public TCR beta family frequency.

The V gene lost 2 bases and the J gene lost 0 bases, with 8 bases spanning the gap. The CDR3 loop spans 15 amino acids. TCRdb analysed the reads with MiXCR anew, one entry per CDR3 protein. Here the sample spans 750,000 to 950,000 distinct CDR3 sequences, 25% to 35% being singletons. This clonotype was found many times. The antigen is not known. This rearrangement joins TRBV12-3 or TRBV12-4 to TRBJ1-5; the D is unclear. The clonotype was recovered from a human donor in good health (CMV status not recorded). Some clones in this sample may be carry-over from other donors' samples. This sample comprised cultured CD8+ T cells from PBMCs, obtained from culture after CMV antigen stimulation. CDR3 amino acids: CASSLNRHSNQPQHF. CDR3 nucleotides: TGTGCCAGCAGTTTAAACAGACATAGCAATCAGCCCCAGCATTTT.